Shown below are 8 T cell receptor beta chains from a single sample sequenced in a study of T cells in Graves' hyperthyroidism and ophthalmopathy. Amplified regions were TCR beta CDR3 sequences from RNA transcripts. A set of HTBI primers served as the primers for a first-round RT-PCR of the TCR CDR3. TCRdb recomputed calls from the multiplex PCR reads with MiXCR, one row per CDR3 protein. The sample consists of a few hundred thousand distinct CDR3 sequences, under 15% of them appearing once. The sequencing input was blood. All receptors derive from a woman younger than 30 with Graves' hyperthyroidism.

There are many counts of this clonotype. The CDR3 here is CAFFSLRYGYTF. The CDR3, as DNA: TGTGCCTTTTTCTCCCTTCGCTATGGCTACACCTTC. V and J are TRBV6-1 and TRBJ1-2, with unresolved D. V lost 11 bases to trimming and J lost 4 bases, with 14 bases between them. CDR1 and CDR2 from the germline V gene are MNHNS and SASEGT. This CDR3 is built from 12 residues.

This clonotype was found many times. The V gene is TRBV3-1, the J gene TRBJ1-2, with D possibly matching TRBD1 (5 bases). The CDR3 length is 15 residues. Deletions cut 0 bases from V and 7 bases from J, with 15 bases between. Germline V gene data show CDR1 as LGHDT and CDR2 as YNNKEL (reference sequence). The CDR3: CASSQDHEGTGGYTF. The CDR3 region has the DNA TGTGCCAGCAGCCAAGATCACGAGGGGACCGGTGGCTACACCTTC.

This clonotype was observed at least ten times. The chain uses TRBV27 and TRBJ2-7; TRBD1 matches 7 bases. The CDR3 spans 16 residues. CDR1 and CDR2 (germline): MNHEY, SMNVEV (reference sequence). V trimming: 4 bases; J trimming: 2 bases; junction bases outside the gene matches: 11. The CDR3, as DNA: TGTGCCAGCAGTTCTACAGGGGTAGACGCGACCTACGAGCAGTACTTC. It is translated as CASSSTGVDATYEQYF.

This rearrangement joins TRBV20-1 to TRBJ2-1; TRBD2 matches 14 bases. J lost 7 bases, V lost 2 bases, and 7 bases had no gene match. Germline lookup yields CDR1 DFQATT and CDR2 SNEGSKA (reference sequence). The CDR3 runs to 16 residues. CDR3 region: CSARSPGTSGGNEQFF. CDR3 nucleotides: TGCAGTGCTAGATCTCCCGGGACTAGCGGGGGAAATGAGCAGTTCTTC.

The chain employs TRBV3-1 and TRBJ2-2; 15 bases fit TRBD2. Germline V gene data show CDR1 as LGHDT and CDR2 as YNNKEL (reference sequence). There are 20 residues in the CDR3. Trimming took 3 bases from V and 0 from J; bases not matched to a gene: 8. The DNA of the CDR3 is TGTGCCAGCAGCCATACACCGGGACTAGCGGGAGGCCCGAACACCGGGGAGCTGTTTTTT. Its translation: CASSHTPGLAGGPNTGELFF.

This clonotype is classed as medium-sized. The chain links TRBV7-9 to TRBJ2-5; D possibly corresponds to TRBD1 (6 bases). The germline V gene encodes CDR1 SEHNR and CDR2 FQNEAQ (reference sequence). With 5 bases removed from V and 4 bases from J, the gap between germline ends came to 17 bases. The CDR3 totals 15 residues. CDR3 residues: CASSPRTAGGETQYF. The DNA of the CDR3 is TGTGCCAGCAGCCCGAGGACAGCCGGAGGAGAGACCCAGTACTTC.

This clonotype came up once. The gene calls are TRBV28 and TRBJ2-1; D may be TRBD2 (6 bases). Trimming pared 2 bases from V and 15 bases from J, leaving 14 bases between. The CDR3 runs to 12 residues. In germline, CDR1 is MDHEN, CDR2 SYDVKM. The CDR3 spells CASSLRRDQPFF. In DNA, the CDR3 is TGTGCCAGCAGTTTACGGCGGGACCAACCGTTCTTC.

For this clonotype: The junction departs from the called germline gene at one end, perhaps through a read error. This chain uses TRBV30 with TRBJ2-5, with TRBD2 matching over 12 bases. The CDR3 totals 12 residues. Germline V CDR1 and CDR2: GTSNPN, SVGIG (reference sequence). The CDR3 DNA follows: TGTGCCTGGAGTGTTTCCGGGACTAGCGGGCACTTC. It encodes CAWSVSGTSGHF.